The rows below give T cell receptor beta chains drawn from one sample of a study of beta chain features in type 1 diabetes. Clones were sequenced by immunoSEQ multiplex PCR, and TCRdb holds only the in-frame ones, with some missing. The table has 300,000 to 450,000 clones, 8.5% to 10% seen once. Material: central memory CD4+ T cells from blood. The source of these receptors is a man younger than 40 with type 1 diabetes. Each CDR3 is given with its conserved first and last residue. Fields, in order: clone size, V gene, D gene, J gene, CDR3 DNA, CDR3 protein. The D gene is left open where the match is weak. The size field is filled for only some rows; it gives once, few, many or a size class.

abundance: .; v_gene: TRBV11-2; d_gene: TRBD1; j_gene: TRBJ2-7; CDR3nt: TGTGCCAGCAGATTAACAGGGGGCAGCTCGTACGAGCAGTACTTC; CDR3aa: CASRLTGGSSYEQYF
abundance: .; v_gene: TRBV30; d_gene: TRBD2; j_gene: TRBJ2-1; CDR3nt: TGTGCCTGGAGTAGAACTAGCGGACTATTTTACAATGAGCAGTTCTTC; CDR3aa: CAWSRTSGLFYNEQFF
abundance: .; v_gene: TRBV27; d_gene: .; j_gene: TRBJ1-2; CDR3nt: TGTGCCAGCAGTCCGGGCCGGGTACCGGTCTATGGCTACACCTTC; CDR3aa: CASSPGRVPVYGYTF
abundance: few; v_gene: TRBV19; d_gene: .; j_gene: TRBJ1-1; CDR3nt: TGTGCCAGTACAGTCTTCTATCGACAGGCTAAGAACACTGAAGCTTTCTTT; CDR3aa: CASTVFYRQAKNTEAFF
abundance: many; v_gene: TRBV19; d_gene: .; j_gene: TRBJ2-1; CDR3nt: TGTGCCAGTAGTATAGATACCGGATACAATGAGCAGTTCTTC; CDR3aa: CASSIDTGYNEQFF
abundance: few; v_gene: TRBV6-1; d_gene: .; j_gene: TRBJ2-7; CDR3nt: TGTGCCACAAAGCGGACCCTTACCTCCTACGAGCAGTACTTC; CDR3aa: CATKRTLTSYEQYF
abundance: .; v_gene: TRBV19; d_gene: .; j_gene: TRBJ1-4; CDR3nt: TGTGCCAGTAGTCGCGTGGGACGGGGGATAGAAAAACTGTTTTTT; CDR3aa: CASSRVGRGIEKLFF
abundance: few; v_gene: TRBV5-4; d_gene: .; j_gene: TRBJ1-1; CDR3nt: TGTGCCAGCAGCTTGCGGGGGCTGGGCACTGAAGCTTTCTTT; CDR3aa: CASSLRGLGTEAFF
abundance: few; v_gene: TRBV27; d_gene: TRBD2; j_gene: TRBJ2-7; CDR3nt: TGTGCCAGCAGTTTAGGGGAGGGCTACGAGCAGTACTTC; CDR3aa: CASSLGEGYEQYF
abundance: few; v_gene: TRBV5-4; d_gene: .; j_gene: TRBJ2-1; CDR3nt: TGTGCCAGCATCGAAAGTGGCGGTAGCTCCTACAATGAGCAGTTCTTC; CDR3aa: CASIESGGSSYNEQFF
abundance: .; v_gene: TRBV30; d_gene: TRBD2; j_gene: TRBJ2-5; CDR3nt: TGTGCCTGGAGTCCCAGCGGGAGGGCCTTTGGAGAGACCCAGTACTTC; CDR3aa: CAWSPSGRAFGETQYF
abundance: few; v_gene: TRBV5-1; d_gene: TRBD1; j_gene: TRBJ2-7; CDR3nt: TGCGCCAGCAGCTTTGGACAGGGGCCTGACGAGCAGTACTTC; CDR3aa: CASSFGQGPDEQYF
abundance: few; v_gene: TRBV28; d_gene: TRBD1; j_gene: TRBJ1-1; CDR3nt: TGTGCCCTGGGGGACAGATCCTTCGGAGCTTTCTTT; CDR3aa: CALGDRSFGAFF
abundance: .; v_gene: TRBV5-6; d_gene: .; j_gene: TRBJ1-1; CDR3nt: TGTGCCAGCAGCTCTTTTTCTGAAGCTTTCTTT; CDR3aa: CASSSFSEAFF
abundance: many; v_gene: TRBV10-3; d_gene: .; j_gene: TRBJ2-3; CDR3nt: TGTGCCATCAGTGAACAAGTGAATACGCAGTATTTT; CDR3aa: CAISEQVNTQYF
abundance: few; v_gene: TRBV5-4; d_gene: .; j_gene: TRBJ1-2; CDR3nt: TGTGCCAGCAGCTCCCCCAACGCCGGCGGCTACACCTTC; CDR3aa: CASSSPNAGGYTF
abundance: many; v_gene: TRBV6-5; d_gene: .; j_gene: TRBJ2-7; CDR3nt: TGTGCCAGCAGTTACGCCGCGGAGGGCTCCTACGAGCAGTACTTC; CDR3aa: CASSYAAEGSYEQYF
abundance: few; v_gene: TRBV27; d_gene: .; j_gene: TRBJ2-3; CDR3nt: TGTGCCAGCAGTTTAGCCGTGGGGGGTAGCCCAGATACGCAGTATTTT; CDR3aa: CASSLAVGGSPDTQYF
abundance: .; v_gene: TRBV7-3; d_gene: .; j_gene: TRBJ2-4; CDR3nt: TGTGCCAGCAGCCCTTTAAGGAGGTCCAAAAACATTCAGTACTTC; CDR3aa: CASSPLRRSKNIQYF
abundance: .; v_gene: TRBV4-2; d_gene: TRBD1; j_gene: TRBJ2-5; CDR3nt: TGTGCCAGCAGCTTGCGACAGGGGGCCGGAGAGACCCAGTACTTC; CDR3aa: CASSLRQGAGETQYF
abundance: many; v_gene: TRBV27; d_gene: TRBD2; j_gene: TRBJ2-7; CDR3nt: TGTGCCAGCAGTGAGGATACTAGCGGGAGGCCTCGGGTGGACTTC; CDR3aa: CASSEDTSGRPRVDF
abundance: .; v_gene: TRBV6-5; d_gene: TRBD1; j_gene: TRBJ1-5; CDR3nt: TGTGCCAGCAGTAAACAGGGGACTCAGCCCCAGCATTTT; CDR3aa: CASSKQGTQPQHF
abundance: few; v_gene: TRBV21-1; d_gene: .; j_gene: TRBJ1-1; CDR3nt: TGTGCCAGCAGCCCGGCCCGACTCCTGAACACTGAAGCTTTCTTT; CDR3aa: CASSPARLLNTEAFF
abundance: .; v_gene: TRBV4-3; d_gene: .; j_gene: TRBJ2-3; CDR3nt: TGCGCCAGCAGCCTGGGGGTCGGGGTTCTAGGTACGCAGTATTTT; CDR3aa: CASSLGVGVLGTQYF
abundance: few; v_gene: TRBV28; d_gene: .; j_gene: TRBJ2-7; CDR3nt: TGTGCCAGCAGTTTACAGCGCGAGCAGTACTTC; CDR3aa: CASSLQREQYF
abundance: .; v_gene: TRBV6-5; d_gene: .; j_gene: TRBJ2-7; CDR3nt: TGTGCCAGCAGTTACTCGATAGGAGGGGGTACCTACGAGCAGTACTTC; CDR3aa: CASSYSIGGGTYEQYF
abundance: .; v_gene: TRBV7-9; d_gene: TRBD2; j_gene: TRBJ2-1; CDR3nt: TGTGCCAGCAGCTTATTAGGGAGCGGGAGGTCGGGAAATGAGCAGTTCTTC; CDR3aa: CASSLLGSGRSGNEQFF
abundance: few; v_gene: TRBV28; d_gene: .; j_gene: TRBJ2-7; CDR3nt: TGTGCCAGTTCCGGGACTTCCTACGAGCAGTACTTC; CDR3aa: CASSGTSYEQYF
abundance: .; v_gene: TRBV20-1; d_gene: .; j_gene: TRBJ1-2; CDR3nt: TGCAGTGCTGACACCAGATATGGCTACACCTTC; CDR3aa: CSADTRYGYTF
abundance: .; v_gene: TRBV4-3; d_gene: .; j_gene: TRBJ1-2; CDR3nt: TGCGCCAGCAGCCAAGATAGGGGTCAAGGCTACACCTTC; CDR3aa: CASSQDRGQGYTF
abundance: .; v_gene: TRBV11-2; d_gene: .; j_gene: TRBJ2-1; CDR3nt: TGTGCCAGCAGCTCAGATTTGTGGGAGCAGTTCTTC; CDR3aa: CASSSDLWEQFF
abundance: few; v_gene: TRBV6-1; d_gene: .; j_gene: TRBJ2-7; CDR3nt: TGTGCCAGCAAGTACTCGAGCTCCTACGAGCAGTACTTC; CDR3aa: CASKYSSSYEQYF
abundance: .; v_gene: TRBV14; d_gene: .; j_gene: TRBJ1-1; CDR3nt: TGTGCCAGCAGCCAAGAAGAGACGGGCTGGAGGGACACTGAAGCTTTCTTT; CDR3aa: CASSQEETGWRDTEAFF
abundance: few; v_gene: TRBV5-1; d_gene: .; j_gene: TRBJ2-7; CDR3nt: TGCGCCAGCAGCTTGGACTTAAATATCGGGGGCGAGCAGTACTTC; CDR3aa: CASSLDLNIGGEQYF
abundance: many; v_gene: TRBV14; d_gene: TRBD1; j_gene: TRBJ2-7; CDR3nt: TGTGCCAGCAGCCAAGCCGGTTTTGCCAGGGGGACCGAGCAGTACTTC; CDR3aa: CASSQAGFARGTEQYF
abundance: .; v_gene: TRBV4-3; d_gene: .; j_gene: TRBJ1-1; CDR3nt: TGCGCCAGCAGCCAAGAGCCCGGGAATTCTATGAACACTGAAGCTTTCTTT; CDR3aa: CASSQEPGNSMNTEAFF
abundance: .; v_gene: TRBV7-2; d_gene: TRBD1; j_gene: TRBJ1-4; CDR3nt: TGTGCCAGCAGCCCTAGACAGGGCACTAATGAAAAACTGTTTTTT; CDR3aa: CASSPRQGTNEKLFF
abundance: few; v_gene: TRBV7-2; d_gene: .; j_gene: TRBJ2-3; CDR3nt: TGTGCCAGCAGCTTCAGTCGGGGGCAAGATACGCAGTATTTT; CDR3aa: CASSFSRGQDTQYF
abundance: .; v_gene: TRBV7-2; d_gene: .; j_gene: TRBJ1-5; CDR3nt: TGTGCCAGCAGCCCCCTGGCCGGTCAGCCCCAGCATTTT; CDR3aa: CASSPLAGQPQHF
abundance: few; v_gene: TRBV7-3; d_gene: .; j_gene: TRBJ2-3; CDR3nt: TGTGCCAGCAGCTTAAACGGTGGCCTGTCCACAGATACGCAGTATTTT; CDR3aa: CASSLNGGLSTDTQYF
abundance: few; v_gene: TRBV6-5; d_gene: TRBD1; j_gene: TRBJ1-3; CDR3nt: TGTGCCAGCAGAGACAGGGTCTCTGGAAACACCATATATTTT; CDR3aa: CASRDRVSGNTIYF
abundance: .; v_gene: TRBV18; d_gene: .; j_gene: TRBJ2-5; CDR3nt: TGTGCCAGCTCAGGACAGCAAGAGACCCAGTACTTC; CDR3aa: CASSGQQETQYF